This T cell receptor (beta chain) derives from a study of spatial heterogeneity in lung cancer. Study at large: Raw reads showed each unique TCR and UMI combination turning up more than ten times on average.

A remark on this clonotype: Its target is not known.

TCRdb re-analysed the 5' RACE reads in MiXCR, keeping a single row per CDR3 protein. In the table there are roughly 80,000 distinct CDR3 sequences, 8% of which are singletons. Germline V gene data show CDR1 as MNHNY and CDR2 as SVGAGI (reference sequence). With 6 bases removed from V and 2 bases from J, the gap between germline ends came to 19 bases. There are 16 residues in the CDR3. The time point denotes: sample taken at primary tumor resection. The donors comprised about 74 untreated early-stage non-small cell lung cancer patients. The input material, whole RNA from tumor, nontumor lung or frozen PBMC, was sequenced unsorted. Study-wide findings and caveats: Ubiquitous expanded tumor TCRs were seen in blood more at resection than at follow-up.

This TCR was sampled from a male donor with early-stage non-small cell lung cancer. This chain connects TRBV6-6 to TRBJ2-5; D is possibly TRBD1 or TRBD2 (6 bases each). This specimen consisted of PBMCs, obtained at surgery. CDR3 sequence: CASRWGRAGGQETQYF. The CDR3 nucleotides are TGTGCCAGCAGATGGGGGCGAGCGGGCGGACAAGAGACCCAGTACTTC.